This T cell receptor (beta chain) was profiled in a study of cytomegalovirus exposure and HLA in healthy donors. Study-wide points: The study put 150 to 200 TCR beta chains on its list as cytomegalovirus-associated. Clonal expansion, a later analysis showed, was greater in HLA-associated TCR beta chains than in equally common others. DRB1 showed the most TCR associations and HLA-C the fewest in a later analysis, as rates varied by HLA locus.

In the PCR, 60 Vbeta and 13 Jbeta primers were used. The table came from immunoSEQ multiplex PCR; TCRdb's copy has only in-frame clones and leaves some out. The table records roughly 99,000 clones, roughly 73% of them present only once. For this clone: The antigen is not known.

With 0 bases removed from V and 4 bases from J, the gap between germline ends came to 10 bases. Germline CDR1 is SGDLS and CDR2 is YYNGEE. The CDR3 totals 15 residues. Material: PBMCs. This TCR was recovered from a woman between 35 and 50 years old in good health and CMV-seronegative. This rearrangement joins TRBV9 to TRBJ2-2, with TRBD1 as a possible D gene (5 bases). The CDR3 sequence is CASSVEGMGTGELFF. In DNA form, the CDR3 reads TGTGCCAGCAGCGTAGAGGGGATGGGCACCGGGGAGCTGTTTTTT.